These T cell receptor beta chains were read from a single sample in a study of CD8+ T cells in alopecia areata. The method was immunoSEQ multiplex PCR; TCRdb's version includes in-frame clones alone and lacks a portion of them. Found here are just over 30,000 clones, roughly 58% of them singletons; the top ten hold more than 15%. Sample: NKG2D-high CD8+ T cells sorted from blood. These receptors came from a human donor with alopecia areata. Both conserved end residues are part of each CDR3. Fields, in order: D gene, J gene, clone size, V gene, CDR3 protein, CDR3 DNA. A D gene is named only where the DNA matches it firmly. Only part of the rows carry a size: once, few, many, or a class if the clone is expanded.

-	TRBJ1-2	-	TRBV23-1	CASSLKSDSEGQRRIPITYTF	TGCGCCAGCAGTCTTAAGTCGGACTCAGAGGGACAACGCCGAATTCCCATCACCTACACCTTC
TRBD1	TRBJ2-3	-	TRBV27	CASKTGTGGDLADTQYF	TGTGCCAGCAAAACCGGGACAGGGGGCGATCTCGCAGATACGCAGTATTTT
-	TRBJ1-2	-	TRBV27	CASSILGGGANYGYTF	TGTGCCAGCAGTATCCTAGGTGGGGGTGCTAACTATGGCTACACCTTC
-	TRBJ2-7	-	TRBV19	CASNYRGSTGQQYF	TGTGCCAGTAACTATCGAGGGAGTACAGGGCAGCAGTACTTC
-	TRBJ2-7	-	TRBV4-2	CASSQDFGRDIHEQYF	TGTGCCAGCAGCCAAGATTTCGGGCGGGACATTCACGAGCAGTACTTC
-	TRBJ2-2	medium-sized	TRBV7-9	CASTPQAGANTGELFF	TGTGCCAGCACTCCGCAGGCGGGCGCGAACACCGGGGAGCTGTTTTTT
TRBD1	TRBJ2-7	-	TRBV4-1	CASSQNVGQGSEQYF	TGCGCCAGCAGCCAAAATGTGGGACAGGGTTCCGAGCAGTACTTC
-	TRBJ2-7	few	TRBV29-1	CSVEVGYEQYF	TGCAGCGTTGAAGTGGGTTACGAGCAGTACTTC
TRBD2	TRBJ2-7	-	TRBV7-6	CASSTSGTYEQYF	TGTGCCAGCAGCACTAGCGGAACATACGAGCAGTACTTC
TRBD2	TRBJ2-3	-	TRBV4-2	CASSQGLAGGPRTDTQYF	TGTGCCAGCAGCCAAGGACTAGCGGGAGGGCCTAGGACAGATACGCAGTATTTT
-	TRBJ1-5	few	TRBV9	CASSGAPAQPQHF	TGTGCCAGCAGCGGAGCCCCAGCCCAGCCCCAGCATTTT
TRBD1	TRBJ1-1	once	TRBV6-5	CASSYETDRDEAFF	TGTGCCAGCAGTTACGAAACAGACAGGGATGAAGCTTTCTTT
TRBD1	TRBJ2-1	-	TRBV7-9	CASTWTGLNEQFF	TGTGCCAGCACGTGGACAGGTCTCAATGAGCAGTTCTTC
-	TRBJ2-5	-	TRBV9	CASSVYGNQQETQYF	TGTGCCAGCAGCGTATACGGGAATCAGCAAGAGACCCAGTACTTC
-	TRBJ2-7	few	TRBV28	CASSLKRWIQPTVCKQYF	TGTGCCAGCAGTTTAAAAAGGTGGATACAACCTACGGTCTGCAAGCAGTACTTC
TRBD1	TRBJ1-1	-	TRBV7-9	CASSLGQGPLF	TGTGCCAGCAGCCTAGGACAGGGACCACTCTTT
-	TRBJ1-2	-	TRBV15	CATQSSGIGGYTF	TGTGCCACCCAATCATCGGGTATTGGTGGCTACACCTTC
TRBD2	TRBJ2-7	few	TRBV11-2	CASSYKTSGATYEQYF	TGTGCCAGCAGCTATAAGACTAGCGGGGCAACCTACGAGCAGTACTTC
-	TRBJ1-5	-	TRBV29-1	CSAHGGYRAGSNQPQHF	TGCAGCGCCCATGGCGGGTACAGGGCGGGCAGCAATCAGCCCCAGCATTTT
TRBD2	TRBJ2-7	-	TRBV4-2	CASSSRTSGGPISYEQYF	TGTGCCAGCAGCTCCCGGACTAGCGGGGGGCCCATTTCCTACGAGCAGTACTTC
-	TRBJ2-7	-	TRBV27	CASSFRGLYEQYF	TGTGCCAGCAGTTTTCGAGGGCTATACGAGCAGTACTTC
-	TRBJ2-1	-	TRBV9	CASSVVGGGFYNEQFF	TGTGCCAGCAGCGTAGTTGGGGGAGGATTCTACAATGAGCAGTTCTTC
-	TRBJ1-2	-	TRBV2	CADRSLSDTF	TGTGCCGACCGCAGTCTCTCTGACACCTTC
-	TRBJ2-1	-	TRBV5-1	CASSLDTGHEQFF	TGCGCCAGCAGCTTGGATACAGGCCATGAGCAGTTCTTC
-	TRBJ1-1	-	TRBV9	CASSVLPGSEAFF	TGTGCCAGCAGCGTCCTCCCGGGGTCAGAAGCTTTCTTT
TRBD1	TRBJ2-2	-	TRBV4-1	CASRNRGIDTGELFF	TGCGCCAGCAGGAACAGGGGGATCGACACGGGGGAGCTGTTTTTT